The 24 T cell receptor beta chains in this list originate from one sample, sequenced in a study of radiation and T cells in renal cell carcinoma. The method was immunoSEQ multiplex PCR; TCRdb's version includes in-frame clones alone and lacks a portion of them. The table shows some 130,000 clones, with around 89% occurring only once. Noted time point: blood 2 weeks post-SBRT. Described treatment: 15 Gy SBRT to primary tumor, nephrectomy 4 weeks later. The sample was blood, taken from a patient whose treatment included radiotherapy and nephrectomy. The source is a woman in her seventies with renal cell carcinoma.

The rearrangement uses TRBV18 and TRBJ2-7; tentatively, D is TRBD1 (5 bases). Germline V gene lookup returns CDR1 KGHSH and CDR2 LQKENI. This CDR3 has 14 amino acids. Trimming cost V 2 bases and J 3 bases, with 11 bases left between them. The CDR3 DNA reads as TGTGCCAGCTCACCAAGTAACAGGATCTACGAGCAGTACTTC. This gives the protein CASSPSNRIYEQYF.

The chain combines TRBV6-5 with TRBJ2-3; TRBD2 aligns across 8 bases. Germline CDR1 reads MNHEY; CDR2 reads SVGAGI. Trimming at V came to 0 bases and at J to 5 bases, leaving 7 bases not matched to a gene. The CDR3 totals 16 residues. The chain's CDR3 is CASSYSPGGGIDTQYF. The CDR3 coding sequence is TGTGCCAGCAGTTACTCACCCGGGGGGGGGATAGATACGCAGTATTTT.

The V and J genes are TRBV7-9 and TRBJ2-1; tentative D call: TRBD2 (6 bases). This CDR3 comprises 16 residues. Trimming cost V 5 bases and J 3 bases, with 17 bases left between them. Germline CDR1 and CDR2: SEHNR and FQNEAQ (reference sequence). In nucleotides, the CDR3 is TGTGCCAGCAGCCCTGCGGTAGCGGTGAGCTACAATGAGCAGTTCTTC. The encoded protein is CASSPAVAVSYNEQFF.

V and J are TRBV7-3 and TRBJ2-7; 8 bases align to TRBD2. Germline CDR1 and CDR2: SGHTA and FQGTGA. V was pared by 5 bases and J by 1 base, with 10 bases of the junction left unmatched. The length of the CDR3 is 16 residues. This chain's CDR3 is CASSLDASGYSYEQYF. DNA of the CDR3: TGTGCCAGCAGCCTAGACGCTAGCGGGTATTCCTACGAGCAGTACTTC.

This chain joins TRBV19 and TRBJ2-1, with TRBD2 identical over 8 bases. This CDR3 has 15 residues. J gave up 4 bases and V 8 bases, and 10 bases lay outside the gene matches. CDR1 LNHDA and CDR2 SQIVND come from the germline V gene (reference sequence). The CDR3 nucleotides are TGTGCCAGTCAAACTACTAGCGGAGGATACAATGAGCAGTTCTTC. It specifies CASQTTSGGYNEQFF.

The chain has TRBV5-1 and TRBJ2-6; the D is unclear. The germline V and J ends were trimmed by 3 bases and 0 bases, with 7 bases remaining between them. Germline V gene sequence: CDR1 SGHRS, CDR2 YFSETQ. The CDR3 is 15 amino acids. Here the CDR3 DNA reads TGCGCCAGCAGCTCGACAAGCTCTGGGGCCAACGTCCTGACTTTC. It codes for CASSSTSSGANVLTF.

This clone has only a few counts. The chain carries TRBV30 and TRBJ1-6; D remains unclear. This CDR3 has 13 amino acids. Trimming left V 8 bases short and J 6 bases short, with 14 bases between. Germline CDR1 reads GTSNPN; CDR2 reads SVGIG (reference sequence). The CDR3 nucleotides read TGTGCCCGTAGAGCGCAGCTTAATTCACCCCTCCACTTT. It translates to CARRAQLNSPLHF.

This chain connects TRBV7-2 to TRBJ1-6; perhaps TRBD1 as D (6 bases). The germline V gene encodes CDR1 SGHTA and CDR2 FQGNSA. V dropped 1 base and J dropped 7 bases, with 11 bases sitting between them. This CDR3 is built from 15 residues. The CDR3 bases are TGTGCCAGCAGCTTAGTGGCAGGGGAAAATTCACCCCTCCACTTT. Translated, it gives CASSLVAGENSPLHF.

The V call is TRBV19, the J call TRBJ2-1; no reliable D call. The CDR3 consists of 14 residues. The ends were cut back, 0 bases at V and 0 bases at J, with 3 bases in the middle. CDR1 is LNHDA, CDR2 SQIVND, per germline (reference sequence). CDR3 amino acids: CASSIDGSYNEQFF. DNA for the CDR3: TGTGCCAGTAGTATAGATGGCTCCTACAATGAGCAGTTCTTC.

The rearrangement uses TRBV19 and TRBJ1-2; possible D gene TRBD1, 6 bases. The germline gives CDR1 LNHDA, CDR2 SQIVND (reference sequence). V was clipped by 5 bases and J by 7 bases, with 23 bases between them. The CDR3 covers 16 residues. CDR3 nucleotides: TGTGCCAGTAGTTCCGGACAGAAACCCAGTCTTGTTGGCTACACCTTC. Translated: CASSSGQKPSLVGYTF.

The V and J genes are TRBV30 and TRBJ1-5, with 7 bases that match TRBD1. With V trimmed by 2 bases and J by 0 bases, 4 bases remained unmatched. The CDR3 consists of 15 residues. The germline V gene encodes CDR1 GTSNPN and CDR2 SVGIG (reference sequence). CDR3 in DNA: TGTGCCTGGAGTTCGGAGGGGGCTAGCAATCAGCCCCAGCATTTT. It is translated as CAWSSEGASNQPQHF.

This chain connects TRBV28 to TRBJ2-1, with TRBD1 matching over 12 bases. V shed 5 bases and J 7 bases; nucleotides not matched to a gene: 12. The CDR3 has 17 residues. The germline CDR1 and CDR2 sequences are MDHEN and SYDVKM. This chain's CDR3 is CASSPTTGTGGANEQFF. The CDR3 nucleotides are TGTGCCAGCAGTCCGACTACCGGGACAGGGGGCGCAAATGAGCAGTTCTTC.

This clone appeared once. The CDR3 loop is CASSQGAGVTDTQYF. CDR3 in DNA: TGTGCCAGCAGCCAAGGGGCAGGGGTAACAGATACGCAGTATTTT. The chain joins TRBV4-2 to TRBJ2-3; D possibly corresponds to TRBD1 (6 bases). The V end lost 1 base, the J end lost 3 bases, and 11 bases lay between the germline ends. In germline, CDR1 is LGHNA, CDR2 YNFKEQ. CDR3 length: 15 residues.

This chain joins TRBV5-3 and TRBJ2-3; TRBD1 might be the D (5 bases). TRBV5-3 is treated as an ORF (open reading frame) with a function not yet certain. Trimming cost V 3 bases and J 3 bases, with 17 bases left between them. The CDR3 contains 16 residues. The CDR3 bases are TGTGCCAGAAGCTCGCTTCTAAGGGGCCAGACAGATACGCAGTATTTT. Protein: CARSSLLRGQTDTQYF.

V is TRBV11-2 and J is TRBJ1-4, with no clear D. Germline CDR1 is SGHAT and CDR2 is FQNNGV. V lost 0 bases and J 0 bases, leaving 8 bases between the germline ends. The CDR3 spans 16 residues. The CDR3: CASSLDRVATNEKLFF. The CDR3 DNA is TGTGCCAGCAGCTTAGATAGGGTTGCAACTAATGAAAAACTGTTTTTT.

The V call is TRBV5-1, the J call TRBJ2-7, with D possibly TRBD1 on 5 matching bases. V lost 2 bases to trimming and J lost 3 bases, with 9 bases between them. The CDR3 loop spans 13 amino acids. From germline, CDR1 is SGHRS and CDR2 YFSETQ. CDR3 DNA: TGCGCCAGCAGCTTTACAGGTCACTACGAGCAGTACTTC. Protein product: CASSFTGHYEQYF.

This chain uses TRBV7-6 with TRBJ1-6; no firm D call. Trimming left V 0 bases short and J 8 bases short, with 17 bases between. The CDR3 length is 17 residues. Germline V gene lookup returns CDR1 SGHVS and CDR2 FNYEAQ. The CDR3 is CASSLAIGQVSDSPLHF. CDR3 in DNA: TGTGCCAGCAGCTTAGCGATCGGTCAGGTCTCGGATTCACCCCTCCACTTT.

This sequence joins TRBV4-3 and TRBJ1-2, with no clear D. V was cut by 0 bases and J by 0 bases, with 11 bases left in between. The length of the CDR3 is 16 residues. CDR1 is LGHNA and CDR2 is YSLEER in the germline V gene. CDR3 in amino acids: CASSQEAKATNYGYTF. The CDR3 DNA follows: TGCGCCAGCAGCCAAGAAGCAAAAGCGACTAACTATGGCTACACCTTC.

The chain couples TRBV7-2 to TRBJ1-2; 7 bases fit TRBD1. In germline, CDR1 is SGHTA, CDR2 FQGNSA. The CDR3 contains 16 residues. The J segment lost 4 bases and the V segment lost 5 bases, leaving 13 bases of the junction unmatched. Here the CDR3 DNA reads TGTGCCAGCAGCAACCCCGGGACAGCGGGTATCTATGGCTACACCTTC. The encoded protein is CASSNPGTAGIYGYTF. Drawing the rest from reference TRBV7-2 and TRBJ1-2, the complete variable domain is GAGVSQSPSNKVTEKGKDVELRCDPISGHTALYWYRQSLGQGLEFLIYFQGNSAPDKSGLPSDRFSAERTGGSVSTLTIQRTQQEDSAVYLCASSNPGTAGIYGYTFGSGTRLTVV.

The chain is built from TRBV19 and TRBJ1-5; a weak D match, TRBD1 (6 bases). Trimming removed 5 bases at V and 9 bases at J, with 11 bases between. The CDR3 sequence is 12 residues long. Germline V gene sequence: CDR1 LNHDA, CDR2 SQIVND (reference sequence). The CDR3 DNA follows: TGTGCCAGTAGTCTGACAGGCGGGCCCCAGCATTTT. Protein: CASSLTGGPQHF.

The V call is TRBV5-6, the J call TRBJ1-5, with D uncertain. V lost 4 bases, J lost 7 bases, and 15 bases lay in between. The V gene's germline CDR1 is SGHDT and CDR2 YYEEEE. CDR3 length: 14 residues. CDR3 in amino acids: CASSHGLGGQPQHF. CDR3 nucleotide sequence: TGTGCCAGCAGCCATGGACTAGGTGGACAGCCCCAGCATTTT.

Worth noting for this clone: One junction end does not reproduce the germline sequence, and a read error may be involved. The chain carries TRBV7-7 and TRBJ2-2; D possibly uses TRBD1 or TRBD2 (5 bases each). The V gene's germline CDR1 is SSHAT and CDR2 FNYEAQ (reference sequence). The CDR3 has 13 amino acids. CDR3 region: CASSIRGPGELFF. The CDR3 DNA sequence: TGTGCTAGCAGCATAAGGGGACCCGGGGAGCTGTTTTTT.

V and J are TRBV7-2 and TRBJ2-5; 9 positions match TRBD2. Germline values: CDR1 SGHTA, CDR2 FQGNSA. V lost 1 base to trimming and J lost 9 bases; unmatched junction nucleotides: 15. This CDR3 has 17 residues. The CDR3 region is CASSLGGMASGEKAQYF. CDR3 DNA: TGTGCCAGCAGCTTAGGAGGGATGGCTAGCGGGGAAAAGGCCCAGTACTTC.

The chain is built from TRBV28 and TRBJ1-5, with no clear D. V was cut by 11 bases and J by 4 bases, with 12 bases left in between. CDR3 length: 12 residues. Germline V gene sequence: CDR1 MDHEN, CDR2 SYDVKM. In nucleotides, the CDR3 is TGTGCCGCGGACGGAGCTAATCAGCCCCAGCATTTT. This translates into CAADGANQPQHF.